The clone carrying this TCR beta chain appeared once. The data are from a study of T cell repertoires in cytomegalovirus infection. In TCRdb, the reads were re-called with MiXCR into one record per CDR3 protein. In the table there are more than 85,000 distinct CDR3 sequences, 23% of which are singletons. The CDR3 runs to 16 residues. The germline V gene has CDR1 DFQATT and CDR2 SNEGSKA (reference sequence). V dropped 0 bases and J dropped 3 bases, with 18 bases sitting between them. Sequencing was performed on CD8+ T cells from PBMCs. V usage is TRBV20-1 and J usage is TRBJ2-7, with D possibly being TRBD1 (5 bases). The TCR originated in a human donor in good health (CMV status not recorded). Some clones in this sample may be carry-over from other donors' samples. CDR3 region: CSARDPIQEPSYEQYF. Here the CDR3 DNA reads TGCAGTGCTAGAGATCCTATACAGGAACCAAGCTACGAGCAGTACTTC.